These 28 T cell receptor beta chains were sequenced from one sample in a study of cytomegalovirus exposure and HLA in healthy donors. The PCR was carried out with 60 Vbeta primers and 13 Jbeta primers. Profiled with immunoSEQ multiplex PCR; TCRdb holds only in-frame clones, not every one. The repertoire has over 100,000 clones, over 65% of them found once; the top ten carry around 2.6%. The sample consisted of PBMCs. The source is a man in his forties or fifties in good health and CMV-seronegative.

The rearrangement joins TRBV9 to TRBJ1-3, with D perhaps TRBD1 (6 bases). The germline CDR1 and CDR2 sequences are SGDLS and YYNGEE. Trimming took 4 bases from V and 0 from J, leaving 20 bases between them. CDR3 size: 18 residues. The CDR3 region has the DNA TGTGCCAGCAGCCCCGGTGGAGGGGGGGCCCTCTCTGGAAACACCATATATTTT. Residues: CASSPGGGGALSGNTIYF.

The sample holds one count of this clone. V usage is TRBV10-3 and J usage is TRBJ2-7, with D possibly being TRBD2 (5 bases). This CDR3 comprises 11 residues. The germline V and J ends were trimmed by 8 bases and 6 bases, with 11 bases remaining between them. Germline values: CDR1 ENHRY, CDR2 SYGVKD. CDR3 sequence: CAISSGGEQYF. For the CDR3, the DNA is TGTGCCATCTCCTCCGGAGGCGAGCAGTACTTC.

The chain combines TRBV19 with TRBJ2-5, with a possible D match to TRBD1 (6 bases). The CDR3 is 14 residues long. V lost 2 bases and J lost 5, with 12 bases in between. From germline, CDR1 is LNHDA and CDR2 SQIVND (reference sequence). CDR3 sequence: CASSIWGQPETQYF. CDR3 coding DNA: TGTGCCAGTAGTATATGGGGGCAACCTGAGACCCAGTACTTC.

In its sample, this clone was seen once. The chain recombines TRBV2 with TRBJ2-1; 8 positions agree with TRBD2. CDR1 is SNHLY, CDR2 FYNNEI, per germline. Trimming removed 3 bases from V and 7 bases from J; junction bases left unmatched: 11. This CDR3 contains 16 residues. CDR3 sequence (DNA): TGTGCCAGCAGTGATCCGAGGATGGGACTAGTAAATGAGCAGTTCTTC. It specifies CASSDPRMGLVNEQFF.

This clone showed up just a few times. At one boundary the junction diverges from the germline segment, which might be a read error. The CDR3 nucleotides are TGTTCCAGCAGGGAGGGGCCCGACTATGGCTACACCTTC. Its protein product is CSSREGPDYGYTF. The rearrangement links TRBV7-9 to TRBJ1-2; TRBD1 is a possible D gene (5 bases). CDR1 is SEHNR, CDR2 FQNEAQ, per germline (reference sequence). The CDR3 covers 13 residues.

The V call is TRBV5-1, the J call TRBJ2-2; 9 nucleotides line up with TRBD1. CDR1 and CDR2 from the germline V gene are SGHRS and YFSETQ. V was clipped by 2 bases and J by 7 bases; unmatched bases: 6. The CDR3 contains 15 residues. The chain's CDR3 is CASSLGDRESGELFF. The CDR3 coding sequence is TGCGCCAGCAGCTTAGGGGACAGGGAGAGCGGGGAGCTGTTTTTT.

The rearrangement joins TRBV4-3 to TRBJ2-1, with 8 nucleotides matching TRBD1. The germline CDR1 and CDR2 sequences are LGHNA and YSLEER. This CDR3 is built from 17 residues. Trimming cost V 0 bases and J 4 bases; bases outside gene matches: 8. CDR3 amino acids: CASSQDAAGGPYNEQFF. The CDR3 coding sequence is TGCGCCAGCAGCCAAGATGCCGCAGGGGGCCCTTACAATGAGCAGTTCTTC.

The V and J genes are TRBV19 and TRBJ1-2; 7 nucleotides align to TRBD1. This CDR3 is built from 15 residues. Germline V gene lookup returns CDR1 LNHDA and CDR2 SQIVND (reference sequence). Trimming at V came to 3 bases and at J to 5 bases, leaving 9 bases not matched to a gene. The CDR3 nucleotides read TGTGCCAGTAGTATGGAGACAGGGATCAGATATGGCTACACCTTC. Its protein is CASSMETGIRYGYTF.

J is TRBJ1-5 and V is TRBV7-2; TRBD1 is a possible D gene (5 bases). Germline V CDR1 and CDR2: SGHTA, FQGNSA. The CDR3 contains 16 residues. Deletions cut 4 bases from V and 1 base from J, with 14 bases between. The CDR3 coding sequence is TGTGCCAGCAGCTCCCGGGTGGGGGGAAGCAATCAGCCCCAGCATTTT. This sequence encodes CASSSRVGGSNQPQHF.

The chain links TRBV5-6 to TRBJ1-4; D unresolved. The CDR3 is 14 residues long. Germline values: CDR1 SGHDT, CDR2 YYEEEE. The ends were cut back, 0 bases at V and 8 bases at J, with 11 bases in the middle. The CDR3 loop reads CASSLVGVGEKLFF. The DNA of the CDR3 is TGTGCCAGCAGCTTGGTCGGGGTCGGGGAAAAACTGTTTTTT.

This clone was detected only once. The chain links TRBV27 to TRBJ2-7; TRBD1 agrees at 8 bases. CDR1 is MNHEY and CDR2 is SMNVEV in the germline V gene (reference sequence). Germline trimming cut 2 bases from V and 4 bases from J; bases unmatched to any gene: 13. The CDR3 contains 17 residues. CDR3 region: CASSLRGGQGNFYEQYF. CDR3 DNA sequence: TGTGCCAGCAGTTTAAGGGGAGGACAGGGAAATTTTTACGAGCAGTACTTC.

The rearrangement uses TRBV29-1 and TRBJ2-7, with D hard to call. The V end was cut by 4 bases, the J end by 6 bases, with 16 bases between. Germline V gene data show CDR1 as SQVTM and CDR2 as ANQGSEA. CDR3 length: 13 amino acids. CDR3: CSVGLILDSEQYF. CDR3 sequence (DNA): TGCAGCGTTGGGTTAATACTCGACTCCGAGCAGTACTTC.

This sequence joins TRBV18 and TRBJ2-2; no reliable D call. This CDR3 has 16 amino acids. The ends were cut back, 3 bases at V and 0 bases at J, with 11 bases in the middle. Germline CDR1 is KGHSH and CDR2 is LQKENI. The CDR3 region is CASSPSNTANTGELFF. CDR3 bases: TGTGCCAGCTCACCTAGCAACACTGCGAACACCGGGGAGCTGTTTTTT.

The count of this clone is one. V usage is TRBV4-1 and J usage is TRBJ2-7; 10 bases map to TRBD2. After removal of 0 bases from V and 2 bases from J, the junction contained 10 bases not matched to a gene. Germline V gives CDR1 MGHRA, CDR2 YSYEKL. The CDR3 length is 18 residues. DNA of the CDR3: TGCGCCAGCAGCCAAGATAGGAGCGGGGGGGCCGTCACCTACGAGCAGTACTTC. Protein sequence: CASSQDRSGGAVTYEQYF.

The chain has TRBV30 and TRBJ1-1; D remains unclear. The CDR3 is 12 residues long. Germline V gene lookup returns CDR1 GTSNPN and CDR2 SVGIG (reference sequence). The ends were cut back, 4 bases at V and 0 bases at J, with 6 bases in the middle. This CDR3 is CAWNRVNTEAFF. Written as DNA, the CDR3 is TGTGCCTGGAACCGGGTGAACACTGAAGCTTTCTTT.

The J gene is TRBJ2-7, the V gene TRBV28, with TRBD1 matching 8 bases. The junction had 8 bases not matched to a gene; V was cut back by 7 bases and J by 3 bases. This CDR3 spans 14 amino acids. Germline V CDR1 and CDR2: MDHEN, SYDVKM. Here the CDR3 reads CASTGQVFLYEQYF. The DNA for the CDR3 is TGTGCCAGCACGGGACAGGTGTTCCTCTACGAGCAGTACTTC.

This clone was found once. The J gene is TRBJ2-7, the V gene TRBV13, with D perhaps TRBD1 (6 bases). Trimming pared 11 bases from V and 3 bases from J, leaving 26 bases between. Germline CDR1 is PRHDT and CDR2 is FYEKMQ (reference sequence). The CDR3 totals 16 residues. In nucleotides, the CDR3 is TGTGCCCGTTTGTACGTTTGGACAGTATCTAGCTACGAGCAGTACTTC. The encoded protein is CARLYVWTVSSYEQYF.

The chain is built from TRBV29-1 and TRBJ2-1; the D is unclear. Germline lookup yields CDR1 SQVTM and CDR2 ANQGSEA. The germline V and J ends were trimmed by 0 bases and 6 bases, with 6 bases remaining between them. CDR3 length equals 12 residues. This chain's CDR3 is CSVEDRVNEQFF. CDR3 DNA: TGCAGCGTTGAAGATCGGGTCAATGAGCAGTTCTTC.

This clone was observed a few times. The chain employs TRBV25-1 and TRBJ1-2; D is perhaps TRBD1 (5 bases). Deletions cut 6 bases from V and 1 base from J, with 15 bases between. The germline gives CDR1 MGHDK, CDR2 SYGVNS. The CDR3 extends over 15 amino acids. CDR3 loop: CASSRFGGGNYGYTF. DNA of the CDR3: TGTGCCAGCAGCCGCTTTGGGGGGGGTAACTATGGCTACACCTTC.

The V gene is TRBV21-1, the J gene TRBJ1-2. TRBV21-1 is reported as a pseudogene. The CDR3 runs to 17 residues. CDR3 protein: CASSKGCPDGSPYGYTF. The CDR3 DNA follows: TGTGCCAGCAGCAAAGGGTGCCCTGACGGGTCCCCTTATGGCTACACCTTC.

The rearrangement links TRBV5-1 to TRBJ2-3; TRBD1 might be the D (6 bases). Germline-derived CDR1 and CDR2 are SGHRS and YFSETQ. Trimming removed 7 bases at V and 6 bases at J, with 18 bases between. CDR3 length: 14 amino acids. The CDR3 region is CASAGVNLRDTQYF. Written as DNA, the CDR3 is TGCGCCAGCGCAGGGGTAAATTTGAGGGATACGCAGTATTTT.

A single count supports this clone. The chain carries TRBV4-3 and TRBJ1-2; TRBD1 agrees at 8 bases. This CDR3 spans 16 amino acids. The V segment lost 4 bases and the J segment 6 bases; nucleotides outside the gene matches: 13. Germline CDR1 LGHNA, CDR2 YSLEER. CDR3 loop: CASSPRATGGADGYTF. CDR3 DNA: TGCGCCAGCAGCCCCCGAGCCACAGGGGGTGCTGATGGCTACACCTTC.

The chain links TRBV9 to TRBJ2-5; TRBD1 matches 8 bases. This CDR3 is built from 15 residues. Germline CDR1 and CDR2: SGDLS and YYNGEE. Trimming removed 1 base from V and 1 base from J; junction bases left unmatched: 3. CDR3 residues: CASSVSGTGQETQYF. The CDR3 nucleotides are TGTGCCAGCAGCGTATCCGGGACAGGCCAAGAGACCCAGTACTTC.

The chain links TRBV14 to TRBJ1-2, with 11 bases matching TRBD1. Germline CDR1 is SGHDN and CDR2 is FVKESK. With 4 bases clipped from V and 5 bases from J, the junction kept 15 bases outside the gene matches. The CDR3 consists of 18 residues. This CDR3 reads CASSLTGTGGIGSYGYTF. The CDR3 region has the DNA TGTGCCAGCAGCCTAACCGGGACAGGGGGAATCGGAAGTTATGGCTACACCTTC.

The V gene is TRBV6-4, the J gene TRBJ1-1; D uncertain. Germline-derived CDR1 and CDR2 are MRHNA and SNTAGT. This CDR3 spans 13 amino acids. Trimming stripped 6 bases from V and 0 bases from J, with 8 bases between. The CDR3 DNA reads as TGTGCCAGCAGAATTACTATGAACACTGAAGCTTTCTTT. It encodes CASRITMNTEAFF.

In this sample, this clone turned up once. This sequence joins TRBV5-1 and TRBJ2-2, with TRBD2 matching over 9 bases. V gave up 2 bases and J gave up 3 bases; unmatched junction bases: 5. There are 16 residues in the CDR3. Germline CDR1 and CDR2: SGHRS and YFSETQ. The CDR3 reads CASSFFRGGDTGELFF. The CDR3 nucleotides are TGCGCCAGCAGCTTTTTTCGCGGGGGGGACACCGGGGAGCTGTTTTTT.

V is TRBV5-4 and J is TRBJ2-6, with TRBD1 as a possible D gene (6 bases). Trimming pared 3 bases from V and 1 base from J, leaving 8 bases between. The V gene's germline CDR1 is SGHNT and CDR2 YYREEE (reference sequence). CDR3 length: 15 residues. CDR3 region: CASSSQGSGANVLTF. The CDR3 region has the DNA TGTGCCAGCAGCTCACAGGGATCTGGGGCCAACGTCCTGACTTTC.

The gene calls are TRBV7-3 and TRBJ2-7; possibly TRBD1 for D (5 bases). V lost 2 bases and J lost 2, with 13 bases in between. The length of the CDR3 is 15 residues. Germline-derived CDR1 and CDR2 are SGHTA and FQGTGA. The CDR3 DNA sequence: TGTGCCAGCAGCTTAGCGGCAGGGAATGCCTACGAGCAGTACTTC. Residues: CASSLAAGNAYEQYF. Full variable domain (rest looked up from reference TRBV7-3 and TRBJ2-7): GAGVSQTPSNKVTEKGKYVELRCDPISGHTALYWYRQSLGQGPEFLIYFQGTGAADDSGLPNDRFFAVRPEGSVSTLKIQRTERGDSAVYLCASSLAAGNAYEQYFGPGTRLTVT.